Below are 5 T cell receptor beta chains sequenced from a single sample in a study of T cells in Graves' hyperthyroidism and ophthalmopathy. What was amplified from RNA transcripts were TCR beta CDR3 regions. An initial round of RT-PCR targeting the TCR CDR3 relied on the HTBI primer set. MiXCR was run by TCRdb on the multiplex PCR reads, yielding one entry per CDR3 protein. The sample contains approximately 370,000 distinct CDR3 sequences, about a sixth of which appear only once. Material for sequencing was blood. Receptors were obtained from a woman aged 30 to 39 with Graves' hyperthyroidism that later progressed to Graves' ophthalmopathy.

This rearrangement joins TRBV27 to TRBJ1-5, with D unresolved. V lost 5 bases to trimming and J lost 2 bases, with 7 bases between them. CDR3 length: 13 amino acids. Germline CDR1 MNHEY, CDR2 SMNVEV (reference sequence). CDR3 residues: CASSTNGNQPQHF. As DNA, the CDR3 is TGTGCCAGCAGTACAAACGGCAATCAGCCCCAGCATTTT.

At least ten counts were recorded for this clonotype. V usage is TRBV28 and J usage is TRBJ2-1; tentatively, D is TRBD1 or TRBD2 (6 bases each). V lost 6 bases, J lost 4 bases, and 22 bases lay in between. In germline, CDR1 is MDHEN, CDR2 SYDVKM. CDR3 length: 17 amino acids. In nucleotides, the CDR3 is TGTGCCAGCAGCCAATTGTCCGGGGGCGCGGAGTACAATGAGCAGTTCTTC. Its protein is CASSQLSGGAEYNEQFF.

J is TRBJ1-6 and V is TRBV11-1; D is perhaps TRBD1 (5 bases). Between the trimmed V and J ends, which lost 7 bases and 7 bases, there was a span of 11 bases. The CDR3 contains 13 residues. Germline CDR1 SGHAT, CDR2 FQDESV (reference sequence). CDR3 loop: CASTWSGNSPLHF. The CDR3 DNA is TGTGCCAGCACCTGGTCAGGGAATTCACCCCTCCACTTT.

Comment on this clonotype: A single base separates this from a much larger clone, so it may be a read error. The chain links TRBV30 to TRBJ2-7; TRBD1 aligns across 8 bases. The CDR3 extends over 14 amino acids. The germline gives CDR1 GTSNPN, CDR2 SVGIG (reference sequence). CDR3 DNA: TGTGCCTGGAGTCCTGGACAGGGTTTCTACGAGCAGTGCTTC. Translation gives CAWSPGQGFYEQCF.

V gene TRBV4-1 combines with J gene TRBJ2-1; TRBD2 aligns across 11 bases. CDR3 length: 16 amino acids. Trimming cost V 1 base and J 7 bases; bases outside gene matches: 6. CDR1 and CDR2 (germline): MGHRA, YSYEKL. As DNA, the CDR3 is TGCGCCAGCAGCCAAGTCGTACTAGCGGGAGAAAATGAGCAGTTCTTC. This codes for CASSQVVLAGENEQFF.